One sample yielded the 7 T cell receptor beta chains listed below, sequenced in a study of post-analysis software for immune sequencing data. TCR beta cDNA libraries had unique molecular identifiers. One entry per CDR3 protein, called by TCRdb with MiXCR from the PCR reads. The sample lists fewer than 900,000 distinct CDR3 sequences, 35% to 55% seen once, with approximately 5% in the top ten. Which antigens these TCRs recognize remains unknown. Points from the study as a whole: The study found TRBV5-6, TRBV5-1 and TRBV20-1 among several TRBV segments more frequent in patients than controls.

The sample consisted of blood. The receptors come from a girl aged 10-17 years with multiple sclerosis.

The genes are TRBV12-3 or TRBV12-4 and TRBJ2-3; D could derive from TRBD1 or TRBD2 (6 bases each). This CDR3 is 16 amino acids long. The V end was cut by 2 bases, the J end by 0 bases, with 12 bases between. In DNA form, the CDR3 reads TGTGCCAGCAGTTTAAGTGGGGGGCTTAGCACAGATACGCAGTATTTT. This gives the protein CASSLSGGLSTDTQYF.

This clonotype was seen more than once but under ten times. This rearrangement joins TRBV7-9 to TRBJ2-5; D remains ambiguous. Looked up from germline, CDR1 is SEHNR and CDR2 is FQNEAQ (reference sequence). The CDR3 covers 14 residues. Trimming pared 1 base from V and 2 bases from J, leaving 8 bases between. CDR3 coding DNA: TGTGCCAGCAGCTTAGTCCAGAAACAAGAGACCCAGTACTTC. Encoded protein: CASSLVQKQETQYF.

V usage is TRBV5-5 and J usage is TRBJ2-3; 7 bases are shared with TRBD1. V lost 4 bases to trimming and J lost 6 bases; unmatched junction nucleotides: 11. Germline values: CDR1 SGHKS, CDR2 YYEKEE (reference sequence). The CDR3 totals 15 residues. The CDR3 protein is CASSPLTQGWDTQYF. CDR3 coding DNA: TGTGCCAGCAGCCCACTCACACAGGGGTGGGATACGCAGTATTTT.

This clonotype came up a few times. The CDR3 loop reads CASSLAGLVNEQFF. The CDR3 DNA reads TGTGCCAGCAGCTTAGCAGGGCTGGTCAATGAGCAGTTCTTC. This sequence joins TRBV11-1 and TRBJ2-1; unclear D gene. Germline V lookup: CDR1 SGHAT, CDR2 FQDESV (reference sequence). The length of the CDR3 is 14 residues. The V end was cut by 0 bases, the J end by 6 bases, with 9 bases between.

The chain carries TRBV11-2 and TRBJ2-7; D not resolved. The germline V gene has CDR1 SGHAT and CDR2 FQNNGV. The CDR3 is made up of 14 amino acids. Trimming pared 4 bases from V and 3 bases from J, leaving 13 bases between. CDR3 loop: CASSSGNYLYEQYF. The CDR3 DNA sequence: TGTGCCAGCAGCTCAGGTAACTACCTCTACGAGCAGTACTTC.

This clonotype was counted a few times. The V gene is TRBV6-5, the J gene TRBJ2-7; TRBD2 is a possible D gene (5 bases). The CDR3 sequence is 15 residues long. V lost 6 bases and J 6 bases, leaving 21 bases between the germline ends. Germline CDR1 reads MNHEY; CDR2 reads SVGAGI. The CDR3 is CASSQPRPGRGEQYF. CDR3 DNA: TGTGCCAGCAGCCAGCCTCGGCCCGGTCGGGGCGAGCAGTACTTC.

The V call is TRBV4-1, the J call TRBJ1-5; 9 bases map to TRBD1. V shed 1 base and J 8 bases; nucleotides not matched to a gene: 12. CDR3 length: 17 residues. CDR1 and CDR2 from the germline V gene are MGHRA and YSYEKL. The CDR3 protein is CASSQGTGTGFGEPQHF. CDR3 coding DNA: TGCGCCAGCAGCCAAGGGACTGGGACAGGGTTCGGAGAGCCCCAGCATTTT.